This T cell receptor beta chain was documented in a study of cytomegalovirus exposure and HLA in healthy donors. The PCR contained 60 Vbeta and 13 Jbeta primers. The method was immunoSEQ multiplex PCR; TCRdb's version includes in-frame clones alone and lacks a portion of them. The data hold about 83,000 clones, with approximately 80% observed a single time. The CDR3 sequence is 15 residues long. Germline V lookup: CDR1 SGHTA, CDR2 FQGTGA. V lost 0 bases to trimming and J lost 9 bases; unmatched junction nucleotides: 4. The chain is built from TRBV7-3 and TRBJ2-1; the match to TRBD2 covers 11 bases. The source of this sequence is a woman aged 25 to 39 in good health and CMV-seronegative. The sequenced sample consisted of PBMCs. Here the CDR3 reads CASSLTLAGVTEQFF. The CDR3 DNA follows: TGTGCCAGCAGCTTAACACTAGCGGGAGTTACTGAGCAGTTCTTC. Looking up the rest from reference TRBV7-3 and TRBJ2-1 gives the full variable domain: GAGVSQTPSNKVTEKGKYVELRCDPISGHTALYWYRQSLGQGPEFLIYFQGTGAADDSGLPNDRFFAVRPEGSVSTLKIQRTERGDSAVYLCASSLTLAGVTEQFFGPGTRLTVL.